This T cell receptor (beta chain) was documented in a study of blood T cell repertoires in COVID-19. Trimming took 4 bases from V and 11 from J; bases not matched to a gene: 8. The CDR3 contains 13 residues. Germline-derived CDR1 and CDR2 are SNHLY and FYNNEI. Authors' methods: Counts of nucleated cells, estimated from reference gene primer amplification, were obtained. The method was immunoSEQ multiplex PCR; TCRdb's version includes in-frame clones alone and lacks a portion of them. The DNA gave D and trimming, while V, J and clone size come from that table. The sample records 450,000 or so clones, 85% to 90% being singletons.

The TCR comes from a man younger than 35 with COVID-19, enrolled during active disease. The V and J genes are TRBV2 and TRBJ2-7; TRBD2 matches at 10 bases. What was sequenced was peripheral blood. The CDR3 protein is CASSASGGLWEYF. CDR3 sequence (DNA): TGTGCCAGCAGTGCTAGCGGGGGCCTCTGGGAGTACTTC.